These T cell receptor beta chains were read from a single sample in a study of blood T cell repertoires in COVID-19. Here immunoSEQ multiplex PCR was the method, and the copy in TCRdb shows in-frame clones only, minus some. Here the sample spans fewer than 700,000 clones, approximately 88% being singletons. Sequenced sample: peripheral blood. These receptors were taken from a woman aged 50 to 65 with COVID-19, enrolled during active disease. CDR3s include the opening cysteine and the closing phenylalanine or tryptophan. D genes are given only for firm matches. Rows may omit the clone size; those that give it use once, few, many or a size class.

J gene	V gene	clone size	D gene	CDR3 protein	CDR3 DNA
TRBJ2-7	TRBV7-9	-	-	CASSSPTSLEQYF	TGTGCCAGCAGCTCGCCGACTAGTCTCGAGCAGTACTTC
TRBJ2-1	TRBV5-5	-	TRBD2	CASSLDRFQRGEQFF	TGTGCCAGCAGCCTAGACAGATTCCAGCGGGGCGAGCAGTTCTTC
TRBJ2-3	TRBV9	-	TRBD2	CASSLSGVGTDTQYF	TGTGCCAGCAGCCTCAGCGGGGTGGGGACAGATACGCAGTATTTT
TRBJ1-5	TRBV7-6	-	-	CASSATGGIPPQHF	TGTGCCAGCAGCGCCACGGGGGGGATTCCGCCCCAGCATTTT
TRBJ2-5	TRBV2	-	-	CASSEANRAETQYF	TGTGCCAGCAGTGAGGCAAACAGGGCAGAGACCCAGTACTTC
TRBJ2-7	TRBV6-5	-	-	CASSPRGNIYEQYF	TGTGCCAGCAGTCCCCGCGGCAACATTTACGAGCAGTACTTC
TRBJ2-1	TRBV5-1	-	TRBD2	CASSASGSGGADEQFF	TGCGCCAGCAGCGCCAGCGGGAGCGGGGGGGCCGATGAGCAGTTCTTC
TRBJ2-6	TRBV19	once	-	CASTLMWGGGANVLTF	TGTGCCAGTACCCTAATGTGGGGCGGTGGGGCCAACGTCCTGACTTTC
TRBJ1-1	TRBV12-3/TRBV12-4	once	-	CASSASRDTEAFF	TGTGCCAGCAGTGCCAGCCGGGACACTGAAGCTTTCTTT
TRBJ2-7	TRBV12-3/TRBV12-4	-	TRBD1	CASSLQGTYEQYF	TGTGCCAGCAGCCTACAGGGGACCTACGAGCAGTACTTC
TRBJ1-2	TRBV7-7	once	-	CASRPIGPQESNYGYTF	TGTGCCAGCAGACCGATAGGACCACAGGAATCTAACTATGGCTACACCTTC
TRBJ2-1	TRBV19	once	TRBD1	CASSIRDRVRDEQFF	TGTGCCAGTAGTATCCGGGACAGGGTTAGGGATGAGCAGTTCTTC
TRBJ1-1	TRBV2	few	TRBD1	CASSPRGQVAEAFF	TGTGCCAGCAGCCCACGAGGACAGGTAGCTGAAGCTTTCTTT
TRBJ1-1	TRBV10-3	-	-	CAVGTGLGTEAFF	TGTGCCGTGGGAACAGGGTTGGGCACTGAAGCTTTCTTT
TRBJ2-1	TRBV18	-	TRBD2	CASSPPGGFPYNEQFF	TGTGCCAGCTCACCACCGGGGGGGTTCCCCTACAATGAGCAGTTCTTC
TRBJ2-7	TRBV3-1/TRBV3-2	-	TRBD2	CASSQVSLERGSLEQYF	TGTGCCAGCAGCCAAGTTTCCCTCGAGCGGGGGAGCTTGGAGCAGTACTTC
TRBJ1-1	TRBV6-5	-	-	CASSYPGSDRNTEAFF	TGTGCCAGCAGTTACCCCGGTTCGGACAGGAACACTGAAGCTTTCTTT
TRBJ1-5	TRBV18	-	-	CASSPLPGEEPQHF	TGTGCCAGCTCACCACTGCCGGGGGAGGAGCCCCAGCATTTT
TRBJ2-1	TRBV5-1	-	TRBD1	CASSSLGTGGYNEQFF	TGCGCCAGCAGCTCCTTGGGGACAGGGGGCTACAATGAGCAGTTCTTC
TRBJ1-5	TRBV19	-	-	CASSITYNQPQHF	TGTGCCAGTAGTATAACCTATAATCAGCCCCAGCATTTT
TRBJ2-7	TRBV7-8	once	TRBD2	CASSPRVKRGDYEQYF	TGTGCCAGCAGTCCCCGCGTGAAGCGGGGGGACTACGAGCAGTACTTC
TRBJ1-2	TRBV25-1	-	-	CASSFQGSVSGYTF	TGTGCCAGCAGTTTCCAGGGGAGTGTTAGCGGCTACACCTTC
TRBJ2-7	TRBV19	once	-	CASNVADSPTYEQYF	TGTGCCAGTAACGTAGCCGATAGTCCGACCTACGAGCAGTACTTC
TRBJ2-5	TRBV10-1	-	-	CASSESSGETQYF	TGCGCCAGCAGTGAGTCTTCAGGAGAGACCCAGTACTTC
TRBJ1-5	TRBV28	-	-	CASSLWDTNQPQHF	TGTGCCAGCAGTTTGTGGGACACCAATCAGCCCCAGCATTTT
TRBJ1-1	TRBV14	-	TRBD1	CASSLGTANTEAFF	TGTGCCAGCAGCCTAGGGACAGCTAACACTGAAGCTTTCTTT
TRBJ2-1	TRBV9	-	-	CASSPLASREQFF	TGTGCCAGCAGCCCCCTAGCTTCGCGTGAGCAGTTCTTC
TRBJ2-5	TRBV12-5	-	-	CASGLPGKQETQYF	TGTGCTAGTGGTTTGCCGGGGAAACAAGAGACCCAGTACTTC
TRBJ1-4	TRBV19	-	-	CASSIGKGNEKLFF	TGTGCCAGTAGTATTGGGAAGGGGAATGAAAAACTGTTTTTT
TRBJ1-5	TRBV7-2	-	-	CASSLQGGVGNQPQHF	TGTGCCAGCAGCTTACAGGGTGGGGTTGGGAATCAGCCCCAGCATTTT
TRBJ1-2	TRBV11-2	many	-	CASSLGGRYTF	TGTGCCAGCAGCTTAGGGGGGCGCTACACCTTC